Below are 25 T cell receptor beta chains sequenced from a single sample in a study of blood T cell repertoires in COVID-19. The method was immunoSEQ multiplex PCR; TCRdb's version includes in-frame clones alone and lacks a portion of them. The sample records hundreds of thousands of clones, around 87% being singletons. Sequenced sample: peripheral blood. These receptor sequences come from a woman aged 55-69 years with COVID-19, enrolled during active disease.

V gene TRBV6-5 combines with J gene TRBJ1-6; D is possibly TRBD1 (6 bases). The germline V gene encodes CDR1 MNHEY and CDR2 SVGAGI. The CDR3 runs 13 residues. V gave up 6 bases and J gave up 10 bases, with 13 bases separating them. The CDR3 reads CASSGGRYSPLHF. The DNA for the CDR3 is TGTGCCAGCAGCGGGGGGCGCTACTCACCCCTCCACTTT.

V and J are TRBV5-4 and TRBJ2-7, with a weak D call TRBD2 (6 bases). This CDR3 region has 16 residues. Trimming stripped 0 bases from V and 0 bases from J, with 13 bases between. In germline, CDR1 is SGHNT, CDR2 YYREEE (reference sequence). The DNA of the CDR3 is TGTGCCAGCAGCTTGGCGGCGGGAAAGGGCTCCTACGAGCAGTACTTC. Its protein is CASSLAAGKGSYEQYF.

This chain links TRBV7-6 with TRBJ1-5, with D unresolved. V shed 2 bases and J shed 5 bases, with 7 bases lying between them. The CDR3 spans 13 residues. From germline, CDR1 is SGHVS and CDR2 FNYEAQ. CDR3 loop: CASSLWTDQPQHF. CDR3 sequence (DNA): TGTGCCAGCAGCTTATGGACTGATCAGCCCCAGCATTTT.

J is TRBJ1-5 and V is TRBV19; TRBD1 might be the D (5 bases). The germline V and J ends were trimmed by 3 bases and 0 bases, with 12 bases remaining between them. Germline assignment: CDR1 LNHDA and CDR2 SQIVND (reference sequence). The CDR3 is 16 amino acids. CDR3 loop: CASSMGFGASNQPQHF. The CDR3 nucleotides read TGTGCCAGTAGTATGGGGTTTGGGGCTAGCAATCAGCCCCAGCATTTT.

The V call is TRBV2, the J call TRBJ1-2; D gene ambiguous. This CDR3 comprises 13 residues. Germline loops: CDR1 SNHLY, CDR2 FYNNEI. The ends were cut back, 1 base at V and 4 bases at J, with 7 bases in the middle. The CDR3 nucleotides read TGTGCCAGCAGTGAAGAAGGGAGCTATGGCTACACCTTC. It specifies CASSEEGSYGYTF. The variable domain in full, with the rest retrieved from reference TRBV2 and TRBJ1-2, is EPEVTQTPSHQVTQMGQEVILRCVPISNHLYFYWYRQILGQKVEFLVSFYNNEISEKSEIFDDQFSVERPDGSNFTLKIRSTKLEDSAMYFCASSEEGSYGYTFGSGTRLTVV.

The V gene is TRBV11-3, the J gene TRBJ1-1, with TRBD1 identical over 9 bases. V lost 4 bases, J lost 5 bases, and 17 bases stayed unmatched. Germline CDR1 reads SGHNT; CDR2 reads YENEEA. This CDR3 is built from 18 residues. CDR3 bases: TGTGCCAGCAGCTCCTTTGGGACAGGGAGAAGGGTTGGAACTGAAGCTTTCTTT. Protein sequence: CASSSFGTGRRVGTEAFF.

The chain links TRBV14 to TRBJ2-7; TRBD2 matches 7 bases. Germline V CDR1 and CDR2: SGHDN, FVKESK. With V trimmed by 4 bases and J by 5 bases, 14 bases remained unmatched. The CDR3 runs to 16 residues. CDR3 DNA sequence: TGTGCCAGCAGCCCCCTGAGAGCGGGGTCCGAGAACGAGCAGTACTTC. Its protein is CASSPLRAGSENEQYF.

This clone turned up a few times. The rearrangement uses TRBV19 and TRBJ1-5; 7 bases line up with TRBD1. CDR1 is LNHDA, CDR2 SQIVND, per germline (reference sequence). V shed 9 bases, J shed 0 bases, and the junction held 5 bases outside the gene matches. The CDR3 covers 14 residues. The CDR3 region is CASTGQYSNQPQHF. The CDR3 coding sequence is TGTGCCAGCACGGGACAGTATAGCAATCAGCCCCAGCATTTT.

The chain has TRBV28 and TRBJ1-3; perhaps TRBD1 as D (5 bases). V was cut by 2 bases and J by 4 bases, with 15 bases left in between. CDR1 and CDR2 from the germline V gene are MDHEN and SYDVKM. The CDR3 runs 16 residues. CDR3 amino acids: CASSLGGALGGNTIYF. The DNA of the CDR3 is TGTGCCAGCAGTTTAGGAGGGGCGCTAGGAGGAAACACCATATATTTT.

The chain links TRBV14 to TRBJ2-7, with 7 bases matching TRBD1. V shed 3 bases and J 1 base; nucleotides not matched to a gene: 15. The CDR3 extends over 18 amino acids. Germline CDR1 reads SGHDN; CDR2 reads FVKESK. CDR3 amino acids: CASSHLGGRESRSYEQYF. CDR3 coding DNA: TGTGCCAGCAGCCACCTAGGGGGCAGGGAGAGTAGGTCCTACGAGCAGTACTTC. The variable domain in full, completed from reference TRBV14 and TRBJ2-7, reads EAGVTQFPSHSVIEKGQTVTLRCDPISGHDNLYWYRRVMGKEIKFLLHFVKESKQDESGMPNNRFLAERTGGTYSTLKVQPAELEDSGVYFCASSHLGGRESRSYEQYFGPGTRLTVT.

The genes are TRBV6-2 or TRBV6-3 and TRBJ1-5; D unclear. The germline V gene encodes CDR1 MNHEY and CDR2 SVGEGT. V lost 3 bases and J 5 bases, leaving 8 bases between the germline ends. The CDR3 totals 13 residues. The CDR3 DNA is TGTGCCAGCAGTTATTACCGGGATCAGCCCCAGCATTTT. Translated, it gives CASSYYRDQPQHF.

The J gene is TRBJ2-3, the V gene TRBV29-1, with D perhaps TRBD2 (5 bases). Trimming shortened V by 2 bases and J by 3 bases, and 6 bases separated the two germline ends. CDR1 is SQVTM, CDR2 ANQGSEA, per germline. CDR3 length equals 12 residues. The CDR3 DNA sequence: TGCAGCGTTGAAAGCGGTACAGATACGCAGTATTTT. Translated, it gives CSVESGTDTQYF.

The chain joins TRBV7-3 to TRBJ1-3, with D possibly matching TRBD1 (5 bases). V was trimmed by 2 bases and J by 4 bases, leaving 9 bases between them. The CDR3 is 14 amino acids. Germline V gene data show CDR1 as SGHTA and CDR2 as FQGTGA. CDR3 amino acids: CASSLQGSGNTIYF. In DNA, the CDR3 is TGTGCCAGCAGCTTACAGGGCTCCGGAAACACCATATATTTT.

The genes are TRBV4-1 and TRBJ2-7; possibly TRBD2 for D (7 bases). Trimming left V 0 bases short and J 3 bases short, with 18 bases between. CDR3 length equals 17 residues. Germline lookup yields CDR1 MGHRA and CDR2 YSYEKL. The CDR3 sequence: CASSQEGMGGPLYEQYF. The CDR3 bases are TGCGCCAGCAGCCAAGAAGGGATGGGGGGGCCGCTCTACGAGCAGTACTTC.

As for this clone: Sequence at one end of the junction differs from germline and may be a read error. The chain joins TRBV2 to TRBJ1-2, with D unclear. The CDR3 contains 12 residues. Germline loops: CDR1 SNHLY, CDR2 FYNNEI. CDR3 region: CASSEAVAALDF. CDR3 sequence (DNA): TGTGCCAGCAGTGAAGCTGTGGCTGCTCTCGACTTC.

The V gene is TRBV28, the J gene TRBJ2-2, with 8 positions matching TRBD1. The CDR3 extends over 14 amino acids. Germline V gene sequence: CDR1 MDHEN, CDR2 SYDVKM. With 7 bases clipped from V and 3 bases from J, the junction kept 4 bases outside the gene matches. The chain's CDR3 is CASNRQGHTGELFF. CDR3 in DNA: TGTGCCAGCAATAGACAGGGGCACACCGGGGAGCTGTTTTTT. The full variable domain, rest sourced from reference TRBV28 and TRBJ2-2, is DVKVTQSSRYLVKRTGEKVFLECVQDMDHENMFWYRQDPGLGLRLIYFSYDVKMKEKGDIPEGYSVSREKKERFSLILESASTNQTSMYLCASNRQGHTGELFFGEGSRLTVL.

The J gene is TRBJ2-2, the V gene TRBV5-1; D gene uncertain. The CDR3 covers 14 residues. Germline V gene sequence: CDR1 SGHRS, CDR2 YFSETQ. Trimming removed 1 base at V and 5 bases at J, with 9 bases between. CDR3 in DNA: TGCGCCAGCAGCTTGTCGGTACAGACCGGGGAGCTGTTTTTT. It translates to CASSLSVQTGELFF.

This chain links TRBV5-1 with TRBJ1-1; 7 nucleotides match TRBD1. Germline V gives CDR1 SGHRS, CDR2 YFSETQ. Unmatched junction bases numbered 7, after V lost 4 bases and J lost 4 bases. The CDR3 is made up of 14 amino acids. The CDR3 reads CASSAGGQGTEAFF. The CDR3 region has the DNA TGCGCCAGCAGCGCAGGGGGGCAGGGCACTGAAGCTTTCTTT. Full variable domain (missing parts from reference TRBV5-1 and TRBJ1-1): KAGVTQTPRYLIKTRGQQVTLSCSPISGHRSVSWYQQTPGQGLQFLFEYFSETQRNKGNFPGRFSGRQFSNSRSEMNVSTLELGDSALYLCASSAGGQGTEAFFGQGTRLTVV.

This sequence joins TRBV3-1 (or the pseudogene TRBV3-2) and TRBJ2-1, with 7 bases identical to TRBD1. The CDR3 loop spans 13 amino acids. V dropped 3 bases and J dropped 7; count of bases not matched to a gene: 3. CDR1 and CDR2 (germline): LGHDT, YNNKEL (reference sequence). CDR3 nucleotide sequence: TGTGCCAGCAGCCAGACAGGGTTGAATGAGCAGTTCTTC. Translated: CASSQTGLNEQFF.

This chain uses TRBV3-1 (or the pseudogene TRBV3-2) with TRBJ2-3; D is possibly TRBD2 (5 bases). CDR1 is LGHDT, CDR2 YNNKEL, per germline (reference sequence). This CDR3 has 13 amino acids. V was clipped by 3 bases and J by 2 bases, with 6 bases between them. CDR3 nucleotide sequence: TGTGCCAGCAGCCAGCGGGCCACAGATACGCAGTATTTT. Translating it yields CASSQRATDTQYF.

The V call is TRBV19, the J call TRBJ1-1; tentative D call: TRBD1 (5 bases). This CDR3 is 14 amino acids long. The germline V gene encodes CDR1 LNHDA and CDR2 SQIVND (reference sequence). V was cut by 3 bases and J by 3 bases, with 11 bases left in between. In nucleotides, the CDR3 is TGTGCCAGTAGTATCGAGGGAGGGGACACTGAAGCTTTCTTT. Encoded protein: CASSIEGGDTEAFF.

The chain uses TRBV3-1 (or the pseudogene TRBV3-2) and TRBJ1-6, with D possibly matching TRBD1 (6 bases). Trimming shortened V by 5 bases and J by 9 bases, and 17 bases separated the two germline ends. The length of the CDR3 is 15 residues. CDR1 is LGHDT and CDR2 is YNNKEL in the germline V gene (reference sequence). The DNA of the CDR3 is TGTGCCAGCAGCACGGGACACCTTGGCGGTTCACCCCTCCACTTT. This encodes CASSTGHLGGSPLHF.

J is TRBJ1-2 and V is TRBV5-8; 7 bases align to TRBD1. The J segment lost 4 bases and the V segment lost 0 bases, leaving 6 bases of the junction unmatched. There are 15 residues in the CDR3. Per the germline V gene, CDR1 is SGHTS and CDR2 is YDEGEE. CDR3 sequence (DNA): TGTGCCAGCAGCTTGGGGAGGGGGCATGCCTATGGCTACACCTTC. Protein: CASSLGRGHAYGYTF. Full variable domain (rest looked up from reference TRBV5-8 and TRBJ1-2): EAGVTQSPTHLIKTRGQQATLRCSPISGHTSVYWYQQALGLGLQFLLWYDEGEERNRGNFPPRFSGRQFPNYSSELNVNALELEDSALYLCASSLGRGHAYGYTFGSGTRLTVV.

The rearrangement uses TRBV29-1 and TRBJ2-7, with a possible D match to TRBD1 (5 bases). The ends were cut back, 4 bases at V and 2 bases at J, with 12 bases in the middle. This CDR3 has 13 amino acids. Germline loops: CDR1 SQVTM, CDR2 ANQGSEA. Here the CDR3 reads CSVVLGRAYEQYF. The CDR3 DNA reads TGCAGCGTTGTATTAGGCAGGGCCTACGAGCAGTACTTC.

The table lists this clone with a count of one. The V and J genes are TRBV5-6 and TRBJ1-4; 7 bases line up with TRBD1. The V and J ends lost 3 bases and 8 bases, in that order; junction bases with no gene match: 4. The CDR3 is 13 residues long. Germline assignment: CDR1 SGHDT and CDR2 YYEEEE. The CDR3 coding sequence is TGTGCCAGCAGCTCGAGGGGGCAGGAAAAACTGTTTTTT. This encodes CASSSRGQEKLFF.